Below are 28 T cell receptor beta chains sequenced from a single sample in a study of control samples from healthy donors and cancer patients. The repertoire was sequenced with immunoSEQ multiplex PCR; TCRdb's copy has only in-frame clones and lacks some. The repertoire has roughly 80,000 clones, around nine tenths of them found once; the top ten carry 4.5% to 7%. The sequencing input was blood. The receptors originated from a man aged 50 to 59 in good health.

The V gene is TRBV9, the J gene TRBJ1-1; D ambiguous. The germline V gene encodes CDR1 SGDLS and CDR2 YYNGEE. The CDR3 has 14 residues. The V gene lost 4 bases and the J gene lost 1 base, with 11 bases spanning the gap. The CDR3 nucleotides are TGTGCCAGCAGCCCCCCAGAGAGGAACACTGAAGCTTTCTTT. This encodes CASSPPERNTEAFF.

The chain uses TRBV19 and TRBJ1-5; D might be TRBD1 (6 bases). CDR1 and CDR2 (germline): LNHDA, SQIVND (reference sequence). Trimming removed 2 bases at V and 3 bases at J, with 11 bases between. The CDR3 consists of 15 residues. The CDR3 region has the DNA TGTGCCAGTAGTATACTCCGGGACACCAATCAGCCCCAGCATTTT. This encodes CASSILRDTNQPQHF.

To note about this clone: A junction end diverges from the germline sequence, so it may reflect a read error. The chain recombines TRBV25-1 with TRBJ1-4, with TRBD1 as a possible D gene (6 bases). The CDR3 runs 13 residues. Germline values: CDR1 MGHDK, CDR2 SYGVNS. The CDR3 DNA follows: TGTGCCAGCAAACCCCAGGGGAATGAAAAATTGTTTTTT. This sequence encodes CASKPQGNEKLFF.

The V gene is TRBV6-5, the J gene TRBJ2-7; either TRBD1 or TRBD2 may supply D (6 bases each). This CDR3 region has 16 residues. Germline V CDR1 and CDR2: MNHEY, SVGAGI. Trimming pared 4 bases from V and 3 bases from J, leaving 19 bases between. The CDR3 sequence: CASSLASGAGGYEQYF. The CDR3 DNA is TGTGCCAGCAGTTTAGCCTCGGGGGCCGGGGGCTACGAGCAGTACTTC.

The V call is TRBV2, the J call TRBJ1-5, with 10 positions matching TRBD1. Germline lookup yields CDR1 SNHLY and CDR2 FYNNEI. The J segment lost 0 bases and the V segment lost 8 bases, leaving 13 bases of the junction unmatched. CDR3 length: 18 amino acids. CDR3 DNA: TGTGCCAGCGCAGAGGGGACAGGGGCCTCTTATAGCAATCAGCCCCAGCATTTT. This sequence encodes CASAEGTGASYSNQPQHF.

V gene TRBV2 combines with J gene TRBJ2-7; no reliable D call. The CDR3 consists of 13 residues. V was clipped by 6 bases and J by 6 bases, with 15 bases between them. Germline CDR1 and CDR2: SNHLY and FYNNEI. The CDR3 here is CASRMGRDGEQYF. DNA for the CDR3: TGTGCCAGCAGGATGGGCCGTGATGGCGAGCAGTACTTC.

The chain carries TRBV14 and TRBJ1-6; no reliable D call. The CDR3 totals 18 residues. Germline CDR1 reads SGHDN; CDR2 reads FVKESK. V lost 0 bases, J lost 0 bases, and 12 bases lay in between. CDR3 nucleotide sequence: TGTGCCAGCAGCCAAGAGTATGGGCCGAGCTCCTATAATTCACCCCTCCACTTT. This sequence encodes CASSQEYGPSSYNSPLHF.

The chain joins TRBV18 to TRBJ2-2, with D possibly being TRBD1 (6 bases). V lost 3 bases, J lost 1 base, and 6 bases lay in between. The CDR3 sequence is 14 residues long. CDR1 KGHSH and CDR2 LQKENI come from the germline V gene. The CDR3 DNA sequence: TGTGCCAGCTCACCGGGACAGAACACCGGGGAGCTGTTTTTT. Translating gives CASSPGQNTGELFF.

This clone occurred once. The chain combines TRBV19 with TRBJ2-2; 7 nucleotides agree with TRBD1. J was trimmed by 7 bases and V by 5 bases; bases with no gene match: 10. This CDR3 is 15 amino acids long. Looked up from germline, CDR1 is LNHDA and CDR2 is SQIVND (reference sequence). CDR3 nucleotides: TGTGCCAGTAGTCCCAGACAGGGTGGGATCGGGGAGCTGTTTTTT. This translates into CASSPRQGGIGELFF.

Comment on this clone: The sample carries other DNA sequences with the same CDR3. The rearrangement links TRBV5-5 to TRBJ2-7; D gene ambiguous. Germline-derived CDR1 and CDR2 are SGHKS and YYEKEE (reference sequence). Trimming removed 0 bases at V and 4 bases at J, with 5 bases between. The CDR3 runs 12 residues. The CDR3: CASSLEGYEQYF. The CDR3 nucleotides read TGTGCCAGCAGCTTGGAAGGATACGAGCAGTACTTC.

V gene TRBV6-1 combines with J gene TRBJ2-5; D gene unclear. Per germline, CDR1 MNHNS and CDR2 SASEGT. The CDR3 covers 16 residues. V lost 4 bases, J lost 4 bases, and 19 bases lay in between. The DNA for the CDR3 is TGTGCCAGCAGTGTAACTTGGAGTGGCAGGACAGAGACCCAGTACTTC. It yields the protein CASSVTWSGRTETQYF.

In DNA form, the CDR3 reads TGTGCCAGCAGCCAAGATGGGACTAGGGCCTACGAGCAGTACTTC. Its protein product is CASSQDGTRAYEQYF. The V and J genes are TRBV4-2 and TRBJ2-7; 8 nucleotides match TRBD2. The CDR3 is 15 residues long. Germline V gives CDR1 LGHNA, CDR2 YNFKEQ. Unmatched junction bases numbered 3, after V lost 0 bases and J lost 2 bases.

The chain combines TRBV11-2 with TRBJ1-6, with 9 bases aligning to TRBD1. The V gene end was trimmed by 8 bases and the J gene end by 5 bases; junction bases not matched to a gene: 7. Per germline, CDR1 SGHAT and CDR2 FQNNGV. The length of the CDR3 is 15 residues. The CDR3 loop is CASGNRGQDNSPLHF. CDR3 DNA: TGTGCCAGCGGGAACAGGGGGCAGGATAATTCACCCCTCCACTTT.

The chain couples TRBV4-2 to TRBJ2-1; D perhaps matches TRBD2 (6 bases). The CDR3 runs to 18 residues. V dropped 1 base and J dropped 0 bases, with 16 bases sitting between them. The germline V gene has CDR1 LGHNA and CDR2 YNFKEQ. CDR3 sequence (DNA): TGTGCCAGCAGCCAAGGACGTCCGGGACTCAGCTCCTACAATGAGCAGTTCTTC. It specifies CASSQGRPGLSSYNEQFF.

The chain couples TRBV27 to TRBJ1-5; the D gene is possibly TRBD1 (6 bases). V lost 8 bases and J 3 bases, leaving 11 bases between the germline ends. CDR3 length: 13 amino acids. Germline V lookup: CDR1 MNHEY, CDR2 SMNVEV (reference sequence). In nucleotides, the CDR3 is TGTGCCAGCCGGGACACCGACAATCAGCCCCAGCATTTT. It is translated as CASRDTDNQPQHF.

V usage is TRBV21-1 and J usage is TRBJ1-2; TRBD1, as called in the table, went unchecked against the DNA. TRBV21-1 is annotated as a pseudogene. The CDR3 covers 16 residues. The CDR3 DNA reads TGTGCCAGCAGCAAAGGGCAGGGCAGGGTCAACTATGGCTACACCTTC. Amino acid sequence: CASSKGQGRVNYGYTF.

The sample holds a few counts of this clone. This chain connects TRBV2 to TRBJ1-2; the match to TRBD1 covers 7 bases. Germline V CDR1 and CDR2: SNHLY, FYNNEI. The V and J ends lost 8 bases and 4 bases, in that order; junction bases with no gene match: 10. This CDR3 comprises 14 residues. CDR3 in DNA: TGTGCCAGCTATCAGGGGGGGATCCTCTATGGCTACACCTTC. It is translated as CASYQGGILYGYTF.

The J gene is TRBJ2-1, the V gene TRBV10-3, with 9 nucleotides matching TRBD2. The CDR3 runs to 14 residues. Germline CDR1 reads ENHRY; CDR2 reads SYGVKD. J gave up 4 bases and V 4 bases, and 2 bases lay outside the gene matches. DNA for the CDR3: TGTGCCATCAGTGGACTAGCGGTTTACAATGAGCAGTTCTTC. Translated, it gives CAISGLAVYNEQFF.

The DNA for the CDR3 is TGTGCCAGCAGTTACTCTACTGGGAGATTGGAGACCCAGTACTTC. Protein sequence: CASSYSTGRLETQYF. The chain recombines TRBV6-5 with TRBJ2-5; a possible D gene is TRBD2 (5 bases). The CDR3 loop spans 15 amino acids. The germline V gene encodes CDR1 MNHEY and CDR2 SVGAGI. With 0 bases removed from V and 5 bases from J, the gap between germline ends came to 13 bases.

The J gene is TRBJ2-1, the V gene TRBV5-1; 13 nucleotides line up with TRBD2. CDR3 length: 15 amino acids. Germline values: CDR1 SGHRS, CDR2 YFSETQ. V trimming: 3 bases; J trimming: 9 bases; junction bases outside the gene matches: 6. CDR3 nucleotide sequence: TGCGCCAGCAGCTATCGACTAGCGGGGGGTGGTGAGCAGTTCTTC. Translation gives CASSYRLAGGGEQFF.

The chain uses TRBV6-5 and TRBJ2-7; the D gene is possibly TRBD1 (6 bases). This CDR3 has 11 amino acids. Germline V lookup: CDR1 MNHEY, CDR2 SVGAGI. Deletions cut 11 bases from V and 3 bases from J, with 11 bases between. CDR3 protein: CAVRDNYEQYF. Written as DNA, the CDR3 is TGTGCCGTCCGGGACAACTACGAGCAGTACTTC.

This chain links TRBV4-2 with TRBJ2-3; 10 nucleotides agree with TRBD2. Looked up from germline, CDR1 is LGHNA and CDR2 is YNFKEQ. V lost 0 bases to trimming and J lost 0 bases; unmatched junction nucleotides: 6. CDR3 size: 18 residues. CDR3 sequence (DNA): TGTGCCAGCAGCCAAGAAGGAACTAGCGGGGTTAGCACAGATACGCAGTATTTT. It encodes CASSQEGTSGVSTDTQYF.

A single count supports this clone. The rearrangement joins TRBV5-1 to TRBJ1-6; D is undetermined. The CDR3 length is 14 residues. Germline V gene lookup returns CDR1 SGHRS and CDR2 YFSETQ. Between the trimmed V and J ends, which lost 0 bases and 9 bases, there was a span of 10 bases. CDR3 in amino acids: CASSLVAGTSPLHF. The CDR3 region has the DNA TGCGCCAGCAGCTTGGTTGCGGGTACTTCACCCCTCCACTTT.

The chain combines TRBV27 with TRBJ1-2, with D hard to call. CDR3 size: 12 residues. V lost 7 bases, J lost 7 bases, and 13 bases lay in between. CDR1 and CDR2 (germline): MNHEY, SMNVEV (reference sequence). The CDR3 protein is CASKGGVLGYTF. The CDR3 coding sequence is TGTGCCAGCAAGGGTGGGGTCCTTGGCTACACCTTC.

CDR3 loop: CASSLTGTGVETQYF. The CDR3 nucleotides are TGTGCCAGCAGCTTGACAGGGACAGGGGTAGAGACCCAGTACTTC. The chain links TRBV7-6 to TRBJ2-5, with 10 bases fitting TRBD1. In germline, CDR1 is SGHVS, CDR2 FNYEAQ. Germline trimming cut 3 bases from V and 4 bases from J; bases unmatched to any gene: 5. The CDR3 spans 15 residues. Full variable domain (remainder filled in from reference TRBV7-6 and TRBJ2-5): GAGVSQSPRYKVTKRGQDVALRCDPISGHVSLYWYRQALGQGPEFLTYFNYEAQQDKSGLPNDRFSAERPEGSISTLTIQRTEQRDSAMYRCASSLTGTGVETQYFGPGTRLLVL.

This chain connects TRBV9 to TRBJ1-2; 7 nucleotides align to TRBD1. CDR1 SGDLS and CDR2 YYNGEE come from the germline V gene. The CDR3 covers 16 residues. With 1 base clipped from V and 12 bases from J, the junction kept 18 bases outside the gene matches. As DNA, the CDR3 is TGTGCCAGCAGCGTATCCCACGGTGACAGGGTGTGTCAGAACACCTTC. Translation gives CASSVSHGDRVCQNTF.

This chain uses TRBV24-1 with TRBJ2-3, with TRBD2 matching over 10 bases. Germline V lookup: CDR1 KGHDR, CDR2 SFDVKD. Trimming cost V 3 bases and J 6 bases; bases outside gene matches: 8. The CDR3 consists of 16 residues. The CDR3 spells CATSDIAGGMKDTQYF. In nucleotides, the CDR3 is TGTGCCACCAGTGATATAGCGGGGGGCATGAAGGATACGCAGTATTTT.

The V gene is TRBV14, the J gene TRBJ2-7; 9 bases line up with TRBD1. Germline CDR1 is SGHDN and CDR2 is FVKESK. This CDR3 is 15 amino acids long. V lost 4 bases and J lost 3; bases outside the gene matches: 7. The CDR3 DNA sequence: TGTGCCAGCAGCCTCCGGGACAGGGTCAGCTACGAGCAGTACTTC. Translating it yields CASSLRDRVSYEQYF.